These T cell receptor beta chains were read from a single sample in a study of blood T cell repertoires in COVID-19. Measured with immunoSEQ multiplex PCR; TCRdb has only the in-frame clones, and not every one. The table includes about 200,000 clones, 70% to 85% detected once. Sequenced: peripheral blood. The receptor set was obtained from a human donor in a cohort sampled during active COVID-19. CDR3s include the opening cysteine and the closing phenylalanine or tryptophan. Each record gives: D gene, clone size, J gene, V gene, CDR3 DNA, CDR3 protein. D genes are given only for firm matches. The size entry is marked missing in some rows and otherwise reads once, few, many or a size class.

d_gene: TRBD1; abundance: few; j_gene: TRBJ1-1; v_gene: TRBV5-1; CDR3nt: TGCGCCAGCAGCTCACAACCCGGGACAGTGAACACTGAAGCTTTCTTT; CDR3aa: CASSSQPGTVNTEAFF
d_gene: TRBD1; abundance: few; j_gene: TRBJ2-1; v_gene: TRBV3-1/TRBV3-2; CDR3nt: TGTGCCAGCAGCCAGATAGACAGGGGTTCCTACAATGAGCAGTTCTTC; CDR3aa: CASSQIDRGSYNEQFF
d_gene: TRBD1; abundance: .; j_gene: TRBJ2-4; v_gene: TRBV19; CDR3nt: TGTGCCAGTAGAGGGACAGGGCTCGAAAACATTCAGTACTTC; CDR3aa: CASRGTGLENIQYF
d_gene: .; abundance: .; j_gene: TRBJ2-1; v_gene: TRBV19; CDR3nt: TGTGCCAGTAGTATCTCTCATACATCGTACAATGAGCAGTTCTTC; CDR3aa: CASSISHTSYNEQFF
d_gene: .; abundance: few; j_gene: TRBJ1-4; v_gene: TRBV2; CDR3nt: TGTGCCAGCAGGGAGGCTGGGGGGACTAATGAAAAACTGTTTTTT; CDR3aa: CASREAGGTNEKLFF
d_gene: .; abundance: few; j_gene: TRBJ2-1; v_gene: TRBV7-2; CDR3nt: TGTGCCAGCAGCTTAGCGGGAGGAGGCAATGAGCAGTTCTTC; CDR3aa: CASSLAGGGNEQFF
d_gene: .; abundance: .; j_gene: TRBJ1-5; v_gene: TRBV23-1; CDR3nt: TGCGCCAGCAGTACAGGGACTCAGCCCCAGCATTTT; CDR3aa: CASSTGTQPQHF
d_gene: TRBD2; abundance: .; j_gene: TRBJ2-7; v_gene: TRBV29-1; CDR3nt: TGCAGCGTTGGTGGGGCTAGCGGGACGTACGAGCAGTACTTC; CDR3aa: CSVGGASGTYEQYF
d_gene: .; abundance: .; j_gene: TRBJ2-1; v_gene: TRBV28; CDR3nt: TGTGCCAGCAGTTTATGGGCATCTCCCTCCTCCTACAATGAGCAGTTCTTC; CDR3aa: CASSLWASPSSYNEQFF
d_gene: TRBD1; abundance: once; j_gene: TRBJ2-4; v_gene: TRBV24-1; CDR3nt: TGTGCCACCAGTGACCGAGACAGGGAGATCTTAGCCAAAAACATTCAGTACTTC; CDR3aa: CATSDRDREILAKNIQYF
d_gene: .; abundance: .; j_gene: TRBJ2-3; v_gene: TRBV5-1; CDR3nt: TGCGCCAGCAGCTTGGCCCCCGGGAACGCCGTGACGCAGTATTTT; CDR3aa: CASSLAPGNAVTQYF
d_gene: .; abundance: .; j_gene: TRBJ2-3; v_gene: TRBV6-6; CDR3nt: TGTGCCAGCAGACCCCATTGGGACTCTTTCACAGATACGCAGTATTTT; CDR3aa: CASRPHWDSFTDTQYF
d_gene: .; abundance: .; j_gene: TRBJ2-1; v_gene: TRBV15; CDR3nt: TGTGCCACCAGCAGAGTAGGGAGCTCCTACAATGAGCAGTTCTTC; CDR3aa: CATSRVGSSYNEQFF
d_gene: .; abundance: few; j_gene: TRBJ1-2; v_gene: TRBV30; CDR3nt: TGTGCCTGCCTCTCTCGGACAGCGTCTTCTAACTATGGCTACACCTTC; CDR3aa: CACLSRTASSNYGYTF
d_gene: TRBD2; abundance: .; j_gene: TRBJ2-5; v_gene: TRBV30; CDR3nt: TGTGCCTGGAGTTGGGGACTAGTCCTTGCTGGAGAGACCCAGTACTTC; CDR3aa: CAWSWGLVLAGETQYF
d_gene: TRBD2; abundance: .; j_gene: TRBJ2-5; v_gene: TRBV2; CDR3nt: TGTGCCAGCAGTGGTGGGACTAGCGGAGCCCCCCGGGAGACCCAGTACTTC; CDR3aa: CASSGGTSGAPRETQYF
d_gene: TRBD2; abundance: .; j_gene: TRBJ2-7; v_gene: TRBV7-8; CDR3nt: TGTGCCAGCAGCCACAGCGGGAGCAGTCTCGTCGAGCAGTACTTC; CDR3aa: CASSHSGSSLVEQYF
d_gene: .; abundance: .; j_gene: TRBJ2-3; v_gene: TRBV19; CDR3nt: TGTGCCAGTAGTATAACCGGGAGAGTCAGTTTCACAGATACGCAGTATTTT; CDR3aa: CASSITGRVSFTDTQYF